The TCR beta chain under discussion was sequenced for a study of CD8 T cells in ankylosing spondylitis. Notes on the study in general: According to the report, clones linked to the disease were significantly enriched in matched synovial fluid samples taken from ankylosing spondylitis patients. Some of these motif variants have turned up before, in reports on reactive arthritis synovial fluid and blood. One TCR beta motif, made up of fewer than 10 highly homologous variants, appeared characteristic of ankylosing spondylitis blood.

A word on this clonotype: Its antigen is undetermined.

It was by quantitative 5'-RACE with molecular barcodes that TCR beta libraries were made. Each CDR3 protein is one row after TCRdb ran MiXCR on the 5' RACE reads. The data hold about 100,000 distinct CDR3 sequences, with around 24% observed a single time. The receptor was isolated from a male donor with ankylosing spondylitis. The sequenced material came from synovial fluid, either unsorted or a sorted T cell fraction (not recorded which).

CDR3 loop: CASKPFSAMEEKLFF. CDR3 DNA sequence: TGCGCCAGCAAGCCTTTTAGCGCCATGGAGGAAAAACTGTTTTTT. J is TRBJ1-4 and V is TRBV5-1; no reliable D call. The germline V gene encodes CDR1 SGHRS and CDR2 YFSETQ. Trimming took off 6 bases at V and 8 bases at J, with 20 bases between the two ends. This CDR3 comprises 15 residues.